What follows is one T cell receptor beta chain and its context. Germline V CDR1 and CDR2: SGDLS, YYNGEE. There are 15 residues in the CDR3. V was pared by 9 bases and J by 4 bases, with 12 bases of the junction left unmatched. The data belong to a study of blood T cell repertoires in COVID-19. At the level of the study: Samples representing acute and convalescent COVID-19 were sourced from the United States, Italy and Spain. The analysed material was cDNA or gDNA that came from T cells, B-cell-depleted T cells, or PBMCs.

Per the authors' pipeline: Estimation of nucleated cell counts relied on the amplification of reference gene primers. Profiled with immunoSEQ multiplex PCR; TCRdb holds only in-frame clones, not every one. The V and J calls and the clone size are those of that table, but D and trimming were determined from the DNA. Seen here are some 150,000 clones, 80% to 90% observed once, and the top ten hold about 3.5%. V and J are TRBV9 and TRBJ1-4; 7 nucleotides match TRBD1. The sequenced sample was peripheral blood. The origin of this receptor is a man between 65 and 85 years old with acute or convalescent COVID-19. The CDR3 sequence: CAIFPLTGLNEKLFF. CDR3 DNA sequence: TGTGCCATTTTTCCCCTGACAGGGCTTAATGAAAAACTGTTTTTT.